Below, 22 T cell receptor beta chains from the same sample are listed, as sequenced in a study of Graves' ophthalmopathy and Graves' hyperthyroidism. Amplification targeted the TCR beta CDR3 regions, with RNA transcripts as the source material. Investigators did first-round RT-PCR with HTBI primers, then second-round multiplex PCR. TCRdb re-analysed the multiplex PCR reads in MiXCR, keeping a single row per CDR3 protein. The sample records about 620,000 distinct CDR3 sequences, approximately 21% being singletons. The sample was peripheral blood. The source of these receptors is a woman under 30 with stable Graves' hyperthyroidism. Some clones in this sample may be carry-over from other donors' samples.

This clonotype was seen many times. CDR3 residues: CASSLEDGSYEQYF. The CDR3 DNA reads as TGTGCCAGCAGCTTAGAGGACGGTTCCTACGAGCAGTACTTC. The chain has TRBV11-2 and TRBJ2-7; D remains unclear. The germline V gene encodes CDR1 SGHAT and CDR2 FQNNGV. This CDR3 comprises 14 residues. V was pared by 0 bases and J by 1 base, with 7 bases between.

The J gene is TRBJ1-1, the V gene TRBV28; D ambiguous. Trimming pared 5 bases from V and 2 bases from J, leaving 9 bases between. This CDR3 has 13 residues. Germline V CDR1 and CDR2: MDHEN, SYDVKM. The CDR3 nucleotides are TGTGCCAGCAGTGAGACATTTAACACTGAAGCTTTCTTT. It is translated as CASSETFNTEAFF.

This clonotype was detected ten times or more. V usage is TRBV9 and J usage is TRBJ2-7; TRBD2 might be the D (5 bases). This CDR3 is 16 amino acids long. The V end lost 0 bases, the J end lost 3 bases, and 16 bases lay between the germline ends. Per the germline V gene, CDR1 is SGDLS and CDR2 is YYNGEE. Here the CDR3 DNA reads TGTGCCAGCAGCGTAGCGGGGTCAGGATTGAACTACGAGCAGTACTTC. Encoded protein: CASSVAGSGLNYEQYF.

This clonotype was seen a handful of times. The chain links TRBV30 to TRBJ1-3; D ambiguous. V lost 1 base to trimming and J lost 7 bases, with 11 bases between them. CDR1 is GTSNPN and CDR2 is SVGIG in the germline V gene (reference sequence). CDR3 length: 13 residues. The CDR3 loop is CAWSGQAGNTIYF. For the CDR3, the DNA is TGTGCCTGGAGTGGGCAGGCGGGGAACACCATATATTTT.

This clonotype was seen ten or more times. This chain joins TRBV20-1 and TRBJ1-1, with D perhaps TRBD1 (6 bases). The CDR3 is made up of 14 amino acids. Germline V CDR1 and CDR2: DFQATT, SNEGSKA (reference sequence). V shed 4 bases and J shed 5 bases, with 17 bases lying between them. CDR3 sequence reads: CSATTRQGQTEAFF. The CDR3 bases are TGCAGTGCTACGACCCGGCAGGGACAAACTGAAGCTTTCTTT.

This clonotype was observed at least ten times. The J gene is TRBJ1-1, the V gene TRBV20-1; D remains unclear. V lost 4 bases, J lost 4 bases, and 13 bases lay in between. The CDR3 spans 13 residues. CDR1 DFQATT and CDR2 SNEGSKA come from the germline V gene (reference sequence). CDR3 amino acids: CSANTGGLTEAFF. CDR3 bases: TGCAGTGCTAACACGGGCGGTCTCACTGAAGCTTTCTTT.

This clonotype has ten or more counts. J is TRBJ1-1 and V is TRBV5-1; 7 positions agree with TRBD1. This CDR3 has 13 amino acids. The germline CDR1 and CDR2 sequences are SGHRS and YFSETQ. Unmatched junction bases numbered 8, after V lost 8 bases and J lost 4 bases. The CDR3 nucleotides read TGCGCCAGTAAGGGGGCGCAAGGCACTGAAGCTTTCTTT. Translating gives CASKGAQGTEAFF.

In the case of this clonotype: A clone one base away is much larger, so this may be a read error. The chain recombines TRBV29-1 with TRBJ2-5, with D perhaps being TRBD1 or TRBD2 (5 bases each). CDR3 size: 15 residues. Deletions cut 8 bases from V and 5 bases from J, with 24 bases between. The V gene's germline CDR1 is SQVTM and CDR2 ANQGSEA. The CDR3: CSLRASGPGDETQYF. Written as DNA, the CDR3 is TGCAGCCTTAGGGCCTCGGGGCCCGGCGATGAGACCCAGTACTTC.

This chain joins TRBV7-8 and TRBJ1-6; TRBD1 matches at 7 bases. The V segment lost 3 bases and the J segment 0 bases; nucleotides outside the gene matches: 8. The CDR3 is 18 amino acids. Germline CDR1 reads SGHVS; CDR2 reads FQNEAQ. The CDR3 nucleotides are TGTGCCAGCAGCTTCGAACCGGGACAGAGCTCCTATAATTCACCCCTCCACTTT. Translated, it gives CASSFEPGQSSYNSPLHF.

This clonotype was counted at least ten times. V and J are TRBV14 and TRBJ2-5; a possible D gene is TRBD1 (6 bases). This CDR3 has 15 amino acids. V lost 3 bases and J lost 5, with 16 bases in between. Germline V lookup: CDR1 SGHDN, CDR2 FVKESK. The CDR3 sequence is CASSQGHRIGETQYF. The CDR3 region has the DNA TGTGCCAGCAGCCAGGGACATCGGATTGGGGAGACCCAGTACTTC.

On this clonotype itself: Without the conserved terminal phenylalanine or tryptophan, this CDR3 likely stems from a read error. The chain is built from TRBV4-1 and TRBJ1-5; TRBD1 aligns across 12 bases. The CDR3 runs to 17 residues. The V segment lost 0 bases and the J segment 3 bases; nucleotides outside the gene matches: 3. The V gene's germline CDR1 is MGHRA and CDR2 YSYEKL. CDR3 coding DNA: TGCGCCAGCAGCCAAGACCCGGGACAGGGGGCCAATCAGCCCCAGCATTTG. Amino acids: CASSQDPGQGANQPQHL.

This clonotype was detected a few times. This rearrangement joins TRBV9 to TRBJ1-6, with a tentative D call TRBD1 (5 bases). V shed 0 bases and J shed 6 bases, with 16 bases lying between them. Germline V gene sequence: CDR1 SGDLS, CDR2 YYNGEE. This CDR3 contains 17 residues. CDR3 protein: CASSVGAGLRVNSPLHF. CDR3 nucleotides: TGTGCCAGCAGCGTAGGGGCGGGACTCCGGGTTAATTCACCCCTCCACTTT. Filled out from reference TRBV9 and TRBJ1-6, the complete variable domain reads DSGVTQTPKHLITATGQRVTLRCSPRSGDLSVYWYQQSLDQGLQFLIQYYNGEERAKGNILERFSAQQFPDLHSELNLSSLELGDSALYFCASSVGAGLRVNSPLHFGNGTRLTVT.

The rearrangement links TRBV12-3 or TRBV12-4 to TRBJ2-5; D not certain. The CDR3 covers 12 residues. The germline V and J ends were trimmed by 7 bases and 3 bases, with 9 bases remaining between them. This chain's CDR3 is CASKMGEETQYF. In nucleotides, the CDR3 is TGTGCCAGCAAGATGGGCGAAGAGACCCAGTACTTC.

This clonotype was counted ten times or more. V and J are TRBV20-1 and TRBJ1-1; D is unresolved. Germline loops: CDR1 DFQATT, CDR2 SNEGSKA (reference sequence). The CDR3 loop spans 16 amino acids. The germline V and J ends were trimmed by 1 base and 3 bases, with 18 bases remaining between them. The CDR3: CSARGRLVVLDTEAFF. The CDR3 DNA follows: TGCAGTGCTAGAGGCCGCTTGGTGGTTTTGGACACTGAAGCTTTCTTT.

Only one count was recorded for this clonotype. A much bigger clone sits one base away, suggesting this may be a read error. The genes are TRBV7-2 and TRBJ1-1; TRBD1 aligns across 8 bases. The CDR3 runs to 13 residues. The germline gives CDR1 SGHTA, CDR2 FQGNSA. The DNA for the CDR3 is TGTGCCAGCAGCCCCGTGTCGACAGGGGAGGCTTGCTTT. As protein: CASSPVSTGEACF.

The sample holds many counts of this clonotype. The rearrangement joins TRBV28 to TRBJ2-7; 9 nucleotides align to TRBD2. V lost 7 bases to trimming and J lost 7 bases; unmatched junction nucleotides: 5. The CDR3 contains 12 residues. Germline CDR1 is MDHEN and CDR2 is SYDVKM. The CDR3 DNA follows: TGTGCCAGCAAGCGACTAGCGGCTGAGCAGTACTTC. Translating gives CASKRLAAEQYF.

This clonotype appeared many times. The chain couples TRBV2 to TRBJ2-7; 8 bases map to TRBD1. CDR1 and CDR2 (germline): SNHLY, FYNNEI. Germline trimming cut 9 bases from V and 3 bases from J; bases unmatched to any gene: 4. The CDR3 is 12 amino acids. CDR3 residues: CARGQENYEQYF. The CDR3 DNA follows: TGTGCCAGGGGACAGGAGAACTACGAGCAGTACTTC.

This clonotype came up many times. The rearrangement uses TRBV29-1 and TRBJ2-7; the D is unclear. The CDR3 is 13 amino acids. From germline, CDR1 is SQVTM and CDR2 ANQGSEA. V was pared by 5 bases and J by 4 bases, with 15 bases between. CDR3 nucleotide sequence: TGCAGCGTTCGATCGGAAACAGCTTACGAGCAGTACTTC. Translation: CSVRSETAYEQYF.

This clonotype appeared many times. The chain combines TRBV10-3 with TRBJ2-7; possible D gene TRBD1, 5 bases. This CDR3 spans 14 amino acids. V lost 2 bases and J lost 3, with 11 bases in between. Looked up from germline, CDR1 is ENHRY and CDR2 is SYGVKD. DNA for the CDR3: TGTGCCATCAGTGAGAAACAGGCAGACTACGAGCAGTACTTC. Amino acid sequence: CAISEKQADYEQYF.

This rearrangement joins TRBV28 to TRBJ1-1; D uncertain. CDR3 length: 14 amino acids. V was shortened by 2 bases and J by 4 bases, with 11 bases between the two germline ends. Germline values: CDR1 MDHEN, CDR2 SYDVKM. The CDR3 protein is CASSLIMRATEAFF. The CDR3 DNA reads TGTGCCAGCAGTTTAATAATGCGGGCCACTGAAGCTTTCTTT.

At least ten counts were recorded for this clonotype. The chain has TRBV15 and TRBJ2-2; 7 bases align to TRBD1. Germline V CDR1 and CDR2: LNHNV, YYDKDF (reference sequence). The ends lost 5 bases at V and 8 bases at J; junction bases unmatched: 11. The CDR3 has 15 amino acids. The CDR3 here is CATSVLQGILGELFF. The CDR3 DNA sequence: TGTGCCACCAGCGTCCTACAGGGGATCCTTGGGGAGCTGTTTTTT.

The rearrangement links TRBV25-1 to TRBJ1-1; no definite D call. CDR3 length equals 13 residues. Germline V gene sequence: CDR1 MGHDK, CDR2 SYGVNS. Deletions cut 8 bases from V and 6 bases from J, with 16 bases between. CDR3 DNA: TGTGCCAGCCGTGGGGTCGGGAGCGCTGAAGCTTTCTTT. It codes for CASRGVGSAEAFF.